This TCR beta chain was obtained from a study of graft-versus-host responses after intestinal transplantation. Overall study context: Transplant recipients had multivisceral, liver-intestinal, or isolated intestinal grafts. Every transplant recipient was induced with anti-thymocyte globulin, then maintained on tacrolimus and steroids for about 3 years.

This CDR3 has 13 residues. The V end was cut by 3 bases, the J end by 2 bases, with 7 bases between. Germline CDR1 SQVTM, CDR2 ANQGSEA. General observations from the study: The presence of high graft-versus-host to host-versus-graft clonal ratios in allografts characterized patients with graft-donor T cell macrochimerism. The recipient marrow held GvH clones, and some of them showed up first in ileum or blood.

Using immunoSEQ multiplex PCR, the repertoire was profiled, and TCRdb retains in-frame clones only, with some absent. Among around 90,000 clones listed, approximately 90% were seen once. With regard to this clone: Antigen unknown. Other DNA sequences from this sample encode an identical CDR3 as well.

This specimen consisted of unstimulated CD8+ T cells sorted from spleen or lymph node cells, obtained before transplant. The chain has TRBV29-1 and TRBJ2-2, with no clear D. The clonotype comes from a human donor who was the organ donor for an intestinal transplant. This CDR3 is CSVDRGNTGELFF. CDR3 nucleotide sequence: TGCAGCGTTGACCGAGGAAACACCGGGGAGCTGTTTTTT.